One and the same sample provided the 17 T cell receptor beta chains below, sequenced in a study of metastatic and nonmetastatic thyroid tumors. Patients underwent thyroid surgery, and none had received any treatment before it. TCRdb ran MiXCR on the PCR reads. This table has 30,000 to 35,000 clones, 15% appearing once. The sequenced material came from blood. The receptors originated from a male donor with papillary thyroid cancer or a benign thyroid nodule (not recorded which). Some clones in this sample may be carry-over from other donors' samples.

Ten or more counts support this clone. This chain connects TRBV2 to TRBJ2-3; 8 nucleotides line up with TRBD2. The CDR3 totals 15 residues. Per germline, CDR1 SNHLY and CDR2 FYNNEI. Unmatched junction bases numbered 10, after V lost 9 bases and J lost 2 bases. The CDR3 nucleotides read TGTGCCAGTGGACCTACTAGCGGCTTCACAGATACGCAGTATTTT. Its protein is CASGPTSGFTDTQYF.

A word on this clone: A much larger clone differs from this one at a single base, so this may be a read error. The chain combines TRBV7-9 with TRBJ1-4; D is ambiguous. Looked up from germline, CDR1 is SEHNR and CDR2 is FQNEAQ (reference sequence). This CDR3 has 15 residues. CDR3 amino acids: CASSSQTPSNEKLIF. For the CDR3, the DNA is TGTGCCAGCAGCTCACAGACTCCCTCTAATGAAAAACTGATTTTT.

Turning to this clone: At one of its ends the junction is not consistent with the germline gene, which may arise from a read error. The genes are TRBV6-1 and TRBJ2-3; the match to TRBD2 covers 15 bases. Germline V gene sequence: CDR1 MNHNS, CDR2 SASEGT. The CDR3 totals 18 residues. In DNA, the CDR3 is TGTGCCAGCAGTGACGGGACTAGCGGGAGGTCGACCACAGATACTCAGTATTTT. Protein sequence: CASSDGTSGRSTTDTQYF.

The chain is built from TRBV7-3 and TRBJ1-1; D might be TRBD1 (5 bases). Germline CDR1 and CDR2: SGHTA and FQGTGA. This CDR3 region has 14 residues. V dropped 3 bases and J dropped 1 base, with 9 bases sitting between them. CDR3 sequence reads: CASSFGHQNTEAFF. Here the CDR3 DNA reads TGTGCCAGCAGCTTTGGACACCAGAACACTGAAGCTTTCTTT.

The chain recombines TRBV19 with TRBJ2-2, with a tentative D call TRBD2 (5 bases). The CDR3 is 15 amino acids. Looked up from germline, CDR1 is LNHDA and CDR2 is SQIVND (reference sequence). The V and J ends lost 7 bases and 7 bases respectively, with 19 bases between them. CDR3 sequence (DNA): TGTGCCAGTACCCCTTGGGTGGCCGGGGTCGGGGAGCTGTTTTTT. Residues: CASTPWVAGVGELFF.

This clone showed up many times. The chain couples TRBV7-9 to TRBJ2-7; 8 bases agree with TRBD2. V was clipped by 5 bases and J by 6 bases; unmatched bases: 9. CDR1 is SEHNR, CDR2 FQNEAQ, per germline (reference sequence). There are 14 residues in the CDR3. This CDR3 is CASSLSAGDGEQYF. The CDR3 nucleotides read TGTGCCAGCAGCCTCTCAGCGGGAGATGGCGAGCAGTACTTC.

The table lists this clone with a few counts. Without the conserved terminal phenylalanine or tryptophan, this CDR3 likely stems from a read error. V and J are TRBV6-1 and TRBJ2-7, with D perhaps given as TRBD1 or TRBD2 (5 bases each). The CDR3 covers 15 residues. V was cut by 8 bases and J by 4 bases, with 21 bases left in between. Germline CDR1 reads MNHNS; CDR2 reads SASEGT. The CDR3 here is CASRTGPTEFYEQYL. CDR3 DNA: TGTGCCAGCCGTACGGGGCCCACTGAATTTTACGAGCAGTACTTA.

At least ten counts were recorded for this clone. The rearrangement joins TRBV7-9 to TRBJ2-1; 9 bases agree with TRBD1. This CDR3 is built from 16 residues. Germline V lookup: CDR1 SEHNR, CDR2 FQNEAQ (reference sequence). V lost 5 bases and J lost 3; bases outside the gene matches: 8. The CDR3 is CASSPSGQGNYNEQFF. For the CDR3, the DNA is TGTGCCAGCAGCCCCTCGGGACAGGGTAACTACAATGAGCAGTTCTTC.

This clone was detected many times. The V call is TRBV5-1, the J call TRBJ2-5; D unresolved. With 3 bases removed from V and 7 bases from J, the gap between germline ends came to 10 bases. This CDR3 comprises 12 residues. Germline assignment: CDR1 SGHRS and CDR2 YFSETQ. CDR3 loop: CASSSNTGTQYF. As DNA, the CDR3 is TGCGCCAGCAGCTCTAACACCGGGACCCAGTACTTC.

This clone came up many times. CDR3 nucleotide sequence: TGTGCCACCAGCAGAGATTGGGCCAGCACAGATACGCAGTATTTT. Protein product: CATSRDWASTDTQYF. The J gene is TRBJ2-3, the V gene TRBV15; no reliable D call. CDR3 length: 15 residues. Trimming took off 0 bases at V and 0 bases at J, with 7 bases between the two ends. Per germline, CDR1 LNHNV and CDR2 YYDKDF (reference sequence).

Turning to this clone: This could be a read error, since a much larger clone is one nucleotide away. The J gene is TRBJ2-1, the V gene TRBV4-2; 10 positions agree with TRBD2. In germline, CDR1 is LGHNA, CDR2 YNFKEQ. CDR3 length equals 15 residues. The V gene end was trimmed by 5 bases and the J gene end by 4 bases; junction bases not matched to a gene: 5. CDR3 DNA sequence: TGTGCCAGCAGCAAGACTAGCGGGTCATACAATGAGCAGTTCTTC. This codes for CASSKTSGSYNEQFF.

This clone appeared many times. The chain is built from TRBV27 and TRBJ2-7; 7 nucleotides match TRBD1. CDR1 is MNHEY and CDR2 is SMNVEV in the germline V gene (reference sequence). The CDR3 covers 13 residues. V shed 1 base and J 5 bases; nucleotides not matched to a gene: 2. CDR3 sequence: CASSLYRGHEQYF. In DNA form, the CDR3 reads TGTGCCAGCAGTTTATACAGGGGCCACGAGCAGTACTTC.

This clone was seen repeatedly, ten times or more. The V gene is TRBV2, the J gene TRBJ1-1; 7 nucleotides match TRBD1. The CDR3 is made up of 13 amino acids. Losses at the gene ends were 8 bases for V and 0 bases for J; bases not matched to a gene: 3. Germline loops: CDR1 SNHLY, CDR2 FYNNEI. This CDR3 is CASEGQLNTEAFF. CDR3 nucleotide sequence: TGTGCCAGCGAGGGACAGTTGAACACTGAAGCTTTCTTT. Based on the CDR3 plus reference TRBV2 and TRBJ1-1, the full variable domain is EPEVTQTPSHQVTQMGQEVILRCVPISNHLYFYWYRQILGQKVEFLVSFYNNEISEKSEIFDDQFSVERPDGSNFTLKIRSTKLEDSAMYFCASEGQLNTEAFFGQGTRLTVV.

This rearrangement joins TRBV5-1 to TRBJ2-3; 8 bases agree with TRBD1. V lost 4 bases to trimming and J lost 0 bases; unmatched junction nucleotides: 4. The CDR3 is made up of 15 amino acids. Looked up from germline, CDR1 is SGHRS and CDR2 is YFSETQ. The DNA for the CDR3 is TGCGCCAGCAGCGTCGGACAGGGAAGCACAGATACGCAGTATTTT. Encoded protein: CASSVGQGSTDTQYF. The whole variable domain, filled in from reference TRBV5-1 and TRBJ2-3, reads KAGVTQTPRYLIKTRGQQVTLSCSPISGHRSVSWYQQTPGQGLQFLFEYFSETQRNKGNFPGRFSGRQFSNSRSEMNVSTLELGDSALYLCASSVGQGSTDTQYFGPGTRLTVL.

This clone has just a few counts. The genes are TRBV19 and TRBJ2-5, with 9 bases identical to TRBD1. Trimming cost V 9 bases and J 8 bases; bases outside gene matches: 13. Germline CDR1 is LNHDA and CDR2 is SQIVND (reference sequence). The CDR3 runs 14 residues. DNA for the CDR3: TGTGCCAGCTTGGGACAGGGTTCAGGAGATACCCAGTACTTC. Its translation: CASLGQGSGDTQYF.

This clone has a handful of counts. The rearrangement joins TRBV20-1 to TRBJ1-5; weak D call: TRBD1 (6 bases). Germline CDR1 DFQATT, CDR2 SNEGSKA (reference sequence). V shed 5 bases and J shed 8 bases, with 16 bases lying between them. The CDR3 consists of 13 residues. The DNA of the CDR3 is TGCAGTGCTCCTGAGGGGGGCGGTAAGCCCCAGCATTTT. This codes for CSAPEGGGKPQHF.

CDR3 in amino acids: CASSPGTGKDTQYF. CDR3 nucleotide sequence: TGTGCCAGCAGTCCCGGGACAGGGAAAGATACGCAGTATTTT. This chain connects TRBV6-2 or TRBV6-3 to TRBJ2-3, with 9 bases aligning to TRBD1. There are 14 residues in the CDR3. CDR1 and CDR2 from the germline V gene are MNHEY and SVGEGT. Unmatched junction bases numbered 5, after V lost 5 bases and J lost 5 bases.